One sample yielded the 3 T cell receptor beta chains listed below, sequenced in a study of T cell changes during pregnancy in multiple sclerosis. Here immunoSEQ multiplex PCR was the method, and the copy in TCRdb shows in-frame clones only, minus some. The sample includes about 28,000 clones, around 90% of them seen just once. The sequencing here drew on CD4+ T cells from peripheral blood mononuclear cells, taken in the first trimester of pregnancy. Receptors originate from a female donor in good health, enrolled as a control in a pregnancy study.

This chain joins TRBV6-1 and TRBJ2-5, with a possible D match to TRBD1 (5 bases). V lost 3 bases and J lost 1, with 15 bases in between. Per the germline V gene, CDR1 is MNHNS and CDR2 is SASEGT. This CDR3 has 16 residues. CDR3 sequence (DNA): TGTGCCAGCAGTGATTGGAATAGACAGCCCCAAGAGACCCAGTACTTC. It translates to CASSDWNRQPQETQYF.

The chain uses TRBV4-2 and TRBJ2-3, with 11 bases lining up with TRBD2. CDR1 and CDR2 (germline): LGHNA, YNFKEQ. V dropped 2 bases and J dropped 0; count of bases not matched to a gene: 1. The CDR3 is 16 amino acids. In DNA form, the CDR3 reads TGTGCCAGCAGCCAAAGGACTAGCGGGAGCACAGATACGCAGTATTTT. Protein product: CASSQRTSGSTDTQYF.

CDR3 residues: CASSLEVIYEQYF. The CDR3 DNA is TGTGCCAGCAGCTTGGAGGTGATCTACGAGCAGTACTTC. This chain links TRBV7-9 with TRBJ2-7, with D tentatively TRBD2 (5 bases). Looked up from germline, CDR1 is SEHNR and CDR2 is FQNEAQ (reference sequence). V was pared by 3 bases and J by 3 bases, with 9 bases between. The CDR3 covers 13 residues.